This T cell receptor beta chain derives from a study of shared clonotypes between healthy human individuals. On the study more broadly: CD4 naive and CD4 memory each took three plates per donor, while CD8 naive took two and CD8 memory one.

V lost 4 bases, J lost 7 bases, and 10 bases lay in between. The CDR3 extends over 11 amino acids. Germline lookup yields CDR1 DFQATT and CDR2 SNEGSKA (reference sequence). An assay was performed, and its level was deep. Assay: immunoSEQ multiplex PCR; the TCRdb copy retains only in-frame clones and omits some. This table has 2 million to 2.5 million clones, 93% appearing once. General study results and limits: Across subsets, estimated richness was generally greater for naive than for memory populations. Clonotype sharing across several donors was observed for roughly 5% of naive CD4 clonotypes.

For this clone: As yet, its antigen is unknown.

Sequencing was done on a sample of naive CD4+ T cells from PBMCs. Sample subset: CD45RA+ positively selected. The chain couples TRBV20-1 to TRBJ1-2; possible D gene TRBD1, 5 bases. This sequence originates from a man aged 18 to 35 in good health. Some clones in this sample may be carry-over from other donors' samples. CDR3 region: CSATGSAGYTF. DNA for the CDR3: TGCAGTGCTACAGGGTCGGCTGGCTACACCTTC.